These 31 T cell receptor beta chains came from one sample sequenced in a study of blood T cells in healthy people across ages. Through a sample-barcoded 5' primer and a J-beta primer mix, a second PCR was run for about 6 to 11 cycles. Via MiXCR, TCRdb re-called the 5' RACE reads, giving one row per CDR3 protein. The table records hundreds of thousands of distinct CDR3 sequences, around a fifth of them present only once. What was sequenced was blood. The receptors here all came from a man aged 65 to 85 in good health.

This clonotype came up a few times. This chain joins TRBV7-9 and TRBJ1-6, with D possibly being TRBD1 (5 bases). Trimming removed 10 bases from V and 3 bases from J, with 16 bases in between. Germline CDR1 and CDR2: SEHNR and FQNEAQ (reference sequence). The CDR3 has 15 residues. CDR3 nucleotides: TGTGCCACCGCAGGGCAAGGACTCTATAATTCACCCCTCCACTTT. Protein product: CATAGQGLYNSPLHF.

V usage is TRBV12-3 or TRBV12-4 and J usage is TRBJ2-1; 7 bases fit TRBD2. Unmatched junction bases numbered 14, after V lost 6 bases and J lost 12 bases. The CDR3 is 14 residues long. CDR3 coding DNA: TGTGCCAGCAGCCCCGTGGGGGGGAGGTCCGGGCAGTTCTTC. It encodes CASSPVGGRSGQFF.

This clonotype showed up just a few times. The chain joins TRBV11-3 to TRBJ2-5; no clear D gene. The DNA end is a closer match to TRBJ2-7, so the J assignment may be wrong. Germline CDR1 is SGHNT and CDR2 is YENEEA. This CDR3 is built from 13 residues. The CDR3 nucleotides read TGTGCCAGCAGCTTTAATAGTTCCTACGAGCAGTACGTC. This encodes CASSFNSSYEQYV.

The chain links TRBV29-1 to TRBJ1-2; D gene unclear. Germline values: CDR1 SQVTM, CDR2 ANQGSEA. V was pared by 6 bases and J by 0 bases, with 14 bases between. The CDR3 spans 14 residues. The CDR3 coding sequence is TGCAGCGTCTTCGACCGCTACACTAACTATGGCTACACCTTC. Its translation: CSVFDRYTNYGYTF.

This chain connects TRBV11-2 to TRBJ2-7; perhaps TRBD2 as D (6 bases). Germline-derived CDR1 and CDR2 are SGHAT and FQNNGV. This CDR3 is 16 amino acids long. V lost 2 bases and J 4 bases, leaving 18 bases between the germline ends. CDR3 protein: CASSLRPSGTPYEQYF. The CDR3 DNA reads TGTGCCAGCAGCTTAAGGCCATCGGGGACTCCATACGAGCAGTACTTC.

This sequence joins TRBV7-2 and TRBJ1-2; D is unresolved. Trimming stripped 3 bases from V and 4 bases from J, with 12 bases between. The CDR3 loop spans 14 amino acids. Germline V gene data show CDR1 as SGHTA and CDR2 as FQGNSA. The CDR3 DNA reads as TGTGCCAGCAGCTTGTCGGCAGCCTTCTATGGCTACACCTTC. As protein: CASSLSAAFYGYTF.

This clonotype occurred a few times. The chain employs TRBV6-6 and TRBJ2-3; the D gene is possibly TRBD2 (5 bases). V was clipped by 7 bases and J by 8 bases, with 16 bases between them. CDR1 is MNHNY, CDR2 SVGAGI, per germline (reference sequence). This CDR3 is built from 13 residues. The CDR3 here is CASTDYPTSTQYF. CDR3 coding DNA: TGTGCCAGCACCGACTACCCTACAAGTACGCAGTATTTT.

V and J are TRBV28 and TRBJ2-2; TRBD2 is a possible D gene (5 bases). This CDR3 is built from 16 residues. Between the trimmed V and J ends, which lost 6 bases and 0 bases, there was a span of 14 bases. Germline V gene sequence: CDR1 MDHEN, CDR2 SYDVKM. CDR3: CASRNGLNANTGELFF. The CDR3 DNA is TGTGCCAGCAGAAACGGACTTAACGCGAACACCGGGGAGCTGTTTTTT.

The chain is built from TRBV11-2 and TRBJ2-3; D remains ambiguous. The length of the CDR3 is 13 residues. V shed 7 bases and J shed 2 bases, with 10 bases lying between them. CDR1 and CDR2 from the germline V gene are SGHAT and FQNNGV. CDR3 protein: CASKNSYTDTQYF. The DNA of the CDR3 is TGTGCCAGCAAAAACTCCTACACAGATACGCAGTATTTT.

The rearrangement links TRBV12-3 or TRBV12-4 to TRBJ2-3; 7 bases map to TRBD2. The trim removed 3 bases at V and 5 bases at J, leaving 8 bases unmatched. The CDR3 consists of 15 residues. CDR3 nucleotide sequence: TGTGCCAGCAGTTTTGTTGGGGGGGGTGGAGATACGCAGTATTTT. It codes for CASSFVGGGGDTQYF.

This clonotype occurred a few times. This chain links TRBV7-6 with TRBJ2-3; the D gene is possibly TRBD2 (6 bases). The CDR3 length is 17 residues. V lost 5 bases and J lost 0, with 18 bases in between. The germline gives CDR1 SGHVS, CDR2 FNYEAQ. The CDR3 sequence is CASSNPFAGSSTDTQYF. Here the CDR3 DNA reads TGTGCCAGCAGCAATCCCTTCGCGGGATCTAGCACAGATACGCAGTATTTT.

Only a few counts were recorded for this clonotype. The rearrangement uses TRBV9 and TRBJ2-1; D is uncertain. V lost 4 bases and J lost 0, with 8 bases in between. CDR3 length equals 14 residues. From germline, CDR1 is SGDLS and CDR2 YYNGEE. Written as DNA, the CDR3 is TGTGCCAGCAGCCGTGCCAGCTCCTACAATGAGCAGTTCTTC. Translation: CASSRASSYNEQFF.

This chain uses TRBV24-1 with TRBJ2-1; no reliable D call. The CDR3 sequence is 12 residues long. Germline V gene lookup returns CDR1 KGHDR and CDR2 SFDVKD. The V end was cut by 4 bases, the J end by 5 bases, with 5 bases between. The CDR3 loop is CATSDPDNEQFF. The CDR3 DNA follows: TGTGCCACCAGTGACCCCGACAATGAGCAGTTCTTC.

This clonotype was observed once. The V call is TRBV12-3 or TRBV12-4, the J call TRBJ1-4, with TRBD1 identical over 7 bases. V shed 6 bases and J 8 bases; nucleotides not matched to a gene: 9. This CDR3 spans 14 amino acids. CDR3: CASRPGQYSEKLFF. In DNA, the CDR3 is TGTGCCAGCAGACCGGGACAGTATAGCGAAAAACTGTTTTTT.

This chain connects TRBV9 to TRBJ2-2, with a possible D match to TRBD1 (5 bases). The V and J ends lost 0 bases and 3 bases respectively, with 12 bases between them. The CDR3 is made up of 16 amino acids. Looked up from germline, CDR1 is SGDLS and CDR2 is YYNGEE. The CDR3 reads CASSVAGDSYTGELFF. In nucleotides, the CDR3 is TGTGCCAGCAGCGTAGCTGGTGACAGCTACACCGGGGAGCTGTTTTTT. Using reference TRBV9 and TRBJ2-2 for the parts outside the CDR3, the full variable domain is DSGVTQTPKHLITATGQRVTLRCSPRSGDLSVYWYQQSLDQGLQFLIQYYNGEERAKGNILERFSAQQFPDLHSELNLSSLELGDSALYFCASSVAGDSYTGELFFGEGSRLTVL.

The chain is built from TRBV19 and TRBJ1-1, with no clear D. V lost 5 bases to trimming and J lost 1 base, with 8 bases between them. The CDR3 is 13 amino acids. Germline-derived CDR1 and CDR2 are LNHDA and SQIVND (reference sequence). Here the CDR3 DNA reads TGTGCCAGTAGTGTCCCGCAGAACACTGAAGCTTTCTTT. Translation gives CASSVPQNTEAFF.

This chain uses TRBV5-6 with TRBJ1-4; tentatively, D is TRBD1 (5 bases). The CDR3 loop spans 15 amino acids. V gave up 0 bases and J gave up 0 bases, with 6 bases separating them. From germline, CDR1 is SGHDT and CDR2 YYEEEE. CDR3 sequence (DNA): TGTGCCAGCAGCTTGGGACAGACAACTAATGAAAAACTGTTTTTT. Translation: CASSLGQTTNEKLFF. Full variable domain (remainder filled in from reference TRBV5-6 and TRBJ1-4): DAGVTQSPTHLIKTRGQQVTLRCSPKSGHDTVSWYQQALGQGPQFIFQYYEEEERQRGNFPDRFSGHQFPNYSSELNVNALLLGDSALYLCASSLGQTTNEKLFFGSGTQLSVL.

The chain carries TRBV7-2 and TRBJ2-1; D possibly corresponds to TRBD2 (5 bases). Trimming left V 1 base short and J 3 bases short, with 13 bases between. This CDR3 contains 16 residues. Germline V gene lookup returns CDR1 SGHTA and CDR2 FQGNSA. This chain's CDR3 is CASSLVAGMYYNEQFF. CDR3 in DNA: TGTGCCAGCAGCTTAGTAGCCGGGATGTACTACAATGAGCAGTTCTTC.

The chain combines TRBV7-3 with TRBJ1-2, with 7 bases that match TRBD1. The CDR3 has 14 residues. V shed 5 bases and J 0 bases; nucleotides not matched to a gene: 3. In germline, CDR1 is SGHTA, CDR2 FQGTGA. This CDR3 is CASSPTGSNYGYTF. The CDR3, as DNA: TGTGCCAGCAGCCCGACAGGGTCTAACTATGGCTACACCTTC.

Only a few counts were recorded for this clonotype. V gene TRBV7-2 combines with J gene TRBJ2-2, with 9 bases identical to TRBD1. Germline CDR1 reads SGHTA; CDR2 reads FQGNSA. The CDR3 loop spans 15 amino acids. V shed 5 bases, J shed 5 bases, and the junction held 6 bases outside the gene matches. The CDR3 sequence is CASSRGQGGTGELFF. DNA for the CDR3: TGTGCCAGCAGCAGGGGACAGGGTGGAACCGGGGAGCTGTTTTTT.

The chain uses TRBV6-6 and TRBJ2-1, with 13 bases that match TRBD2. In germline, CDR1 is MNHNY, CDR2 SVGAGI (reference sequence). J was trimmed by 6 bases and V by 10 bases; bases with no gene match: 6. The CDR3 is 14 residues long. The CDR3 protein is CATTGLAGINEQFF. In DNA, the CDR3 is TGTGCCACCACGGGACTAGCGGGGATCAATGAGCAGTTCTTC.

The rearrangement joins TRBV10-3 to TRBJ2-5, with D perhaps matching TRBD2 (6 bases). The CDR3 is 12 amino acids. CDR1 ENHRY and CDR2 SYGVKD come from the germline V gene. Trimming pared 6 bases from V and 2 bases from J, leaving 7 bases between. CDR3 amino acids: CAISGRQETQYF. Here the CDR3 DNA reads TGTGCCATCAGCGGGAGACAAGAGACCCAGTACTTC.

The rearrangement uses TRBV12-3 or TRBV12-4 and TRBJ1-1; 8 nucleotides line up with TRBD1. The length of the CDR3 is 15 residues. Unmatched junction bases numbered 9, after V lost 5 bases and J lost 4 bases. The CDR3 bases are TGTGCCAGCAGTCCCCTTCAGGGGGCCGGCACTGAAGCTTTCTTT. The encoded protein is CASSPLQGAGTEAFF.

The V and J genes are TRBV5-1 and TRBJ2-5; the match to TRBD2 covers 7 bases. This CDR3 is built from 15 residues. Losses at the gene ends were 5 bases for V and 2 bases for J; bases not matched to a gene: 9. Germline loops: CDR1 SGHRS, CDR2 YFSETQ. This CDR3 reads CASSFSGVEQETQYF. In nucleotides, the CDR3 is TGCGCCAGCAGTTTCAGCGGGGTAGAACAAGAGACCCAGTACTTC. The full variable domain, rest sourced from reference TRBV5-1 and TRBJ2-5, is KAGVTQTPRYLIKTRGQQVTLSCSPISGHRSVSWYQQTPGQGLQFLFEYFSETQRNKGNFPGRFSGRQFSNSRSEMNVSTLELGDSALYLCASSFSGVEQETQYFGPGTRLLVL.

The rearrangement joins TRBV11-2 to TRBJ2-3; 15 bases are shared with TRBD2. The V gene's germline CDR1 is SGHAT and CDR2 FQNNGV. V was pared by 3 bases and J by 2 bases, with 9 bases of the junction left unmatched. The CDR3 contains 19 residues. The CDR3 is CASSFGGWTSGGDTDTQYF. The CDR3 coding sequence is TGTGCCAGCAGCTTCGGGGGCTGGACTAGCGGGGGGGACACAGATACGCAGTATTTT. Full variable domain (missing parts from reference TRBV11-2 and TRBJ2-3): EAGVAQSPRYKIIEKRQSVAFWCNPISGHATLYWYQQILGQGPKLLIQFQNNGVVDDSQLPKDRFSAERLKGVDSTLKIQPAKLEDSAVYLCASSFGGWTSGGDTDTQYFGPGTRLTVL.

The chain uses TRBV20-1 and TRBJ2-5; tentative D call: TRBD1 (6 bases). Gene TRBJ2-7 matches the end of the DNA better, so the J call may be wrong. Germline V gives CDR1 DFQATT, CDR2 SNEGSKA (reference sequence). CDR3 length: 13 residues. CDR3 sequence reads: CSAGTTFSYEQYF. CDR3 sequence (DNA): TGCAGTGCCGGGACAACATTCTCCTACGAGCAGTACTTC.

The chain carries TRBV5-1 and TRBJ2-7, with TRBD1 matching 7 bases. Germline V CDR1 and CDR2: SGHRS, YFSETQ. This CDR3 spans 13 amino acids. The V segment lost 5 bases and the J segment 4 bases; nucleotides outside the gene matches: 6. CDR3 amino acids: CASRPGTAYEQYF. CDR3 in DNA: TGCGCCAGCAGACCGGGGACAGCATACGAGCAGTACTTC.

The chain uses TRBV11-2 and TRBJ1-6; the D gene is possibly TRBD1 (5 bases). The germline gives CDR1 SGHAT, CDR2 FQNNGV. Deletions cut 1 base from V and 9 bases from J, with 7 bases between. This CDR3 has 13 amino acids. CDR3 in DNA: TGTGCCAGCAGCTTAGGCGGGGCTTCACCCCTCCACTTT. Its protein is CASSLGGASPLHF.

This clonotype was seen many times. This chain links TRBV12-3 or TRBV12-4 with TRBJ2-1; D ambiguous. V was shortened by 1 base and J by 8 bases, with 3 bases between the two germline ends. CDR3 length equals 11 residues. CDR3 loop: CASSLGYEQFF. DNA of the CDR3: TGTGCCAGCAGTTTAGGTTATGAGCAGTTCTTC.

Only a few counts were recorded for this clonotype. A much bigger clone sits one base away, suggesting this may be a read error. This sequence joins TRBV28 and TRBJ1-2, with D uncertain. The CDR3 sequence is 13 residues long. Germline V gene data show CDR1 as MDHEN and CDR2 as SYDVKM. As DNA, the CDR3 is TGTGCCAGCAGTTCTACATTTAACTATGACTACACCTTC. It codes for CASSSTFNYDYTF.

The genes are TRBV20-1 and TRBJ2-7; TRBD2 agrees at 11 bases. The CDR3 sequence is 12 residues long. Germline V lookup: CDR1 DFQATT, CDR2 SNEGSKA (reference sequence). V shed 3 bases, J shed 6 bases, and the junction held 1 base outside the gene matches. CDR3 nucleotides: TGCAGTGCTAGGACTAGCGGGACCGAGCAGTACTTC. Translated, it gives CSARTSGTEQYF.